This T cell receptor (beta chain) comes out of a study of T cell repertoires in cytomegalovirus infection. Study-level background: Selection of CMV epitopes for the study included recently identified HLA-C-restricted and well-studied HLA-B-restricted ones. Public TCR beta signatures were indicative of both CMV infection and a matching HLA type. General study points: Cumulative public TCR beta family frequency identified carriers of CMV plus the relevant HLA. In two of eight donors, the top clonotype was HLA-C-restricted CMV-specific.

Looked up from germline, CDR1 is MNHEY and CDR2 is SMNVEV (reference sequence). Between the trimmed V and J ends, which lost 5 bases and 0 bases, there was a span of 14 bases. CDR3 length: 16 residues. TCRdb passed the reads through MiXCR, listing each CDR3 protein once. The sample carries around 900,000 distinct CDR3 sequences, 25% to 40% recorded once. With regard to this clonotype: Its antigen is not known.

Sample: cultured CD8+ T cells from PBMCs, taken from culture after CMV antigen stimulation. V and J are TRBV27 and TRBJ2-4; possibly TRBD1 or TRBD2 for D (5 bases each). This TCR came from a human donor in good health (CMV status not recorded). Some clones in this sample may be carry-over from other donors' samples. The CDR3 DNA reads TGTGCCAGCAGTAAAAACCCAGGGACAGCCAAAAACATTCAGTACTTC. This gives the protein CASSKNPGTAKNIQYF.